One T cell receptor beta chain is described in this entry. Its antigen is not identified. These data are taken from a study of Ad26.COV2.S vaccination and SARS-CoV-2 variants. Across the study: Ad26.COV2.S given intramuscularly, once or twice 56 days apart.

TCRdb's copy holds only in-frame clones and misses some; the assay was immunoSEQ multiplex PCR. Here the sample spans about 280,000 clones, more than 75% being singletons. General observations from the study: Responses of spike-specific T cells (both CD8+ and CD4+) reportedly showed substantial breadth after vaccination. Vaccine recipients had higher spike-specific TCR breadth than placebo recipients. Total T cell responses were possibly underestimated by TCR breadth and depth analyses.

Treatment here: approximately 18 received Ad26.COV2.S at low or high dose, single or two shots; five or six received placebo; per-sample allocation not given. Samples analyzed were those drawn on day 63 after the first vaccine or placebo injection. The CDR3 sequence is 11 residues long. Per germline, CDR1 DFQATT and CDR2 SNEGSKA (reference sequence). Trimming pared 1 base from V and 3 bases from J, leaving 4 bases between. The chain recombines TRBV20-1 with TRBJ2-7; D is unclear. The specimen comprised peripheral blood, sampled in a trial of Ad26.COV2.S vaccine versus placebo. The receptor's source is a person aged 18-65 years who received the Ad26.COV2.S COVID-19 vaccine or a placebo. CDR3: CSARGDYEQYF. Here the CDR3 DNA reads TGCAGTGCTAGAGGAGACTACGAGCAGTACTTC.